Shown below are 15 T cell receptor beta chains from a single sample sequenced in a study of HIV-infected patients and healthy controls. TCRdb reprocessed the 5' RACE reads via MiXCR and lists one record per CDR3 protein. In the table there are about 67,000 distinct CDR3 sequences, 15% to 20% of which are singletons. The sequenced material came from CD4+ T cells from blood. Receptor source: a human donor in good health.

There are many counts of this clonotype. V and J are TRBV28 and TRBJ2-7; tentatively, D is TRBD2 (5 bases). Germline loops: CDR1 MDHEN, CDR2 SYDVKM. The V end was cut by 9 bases, the J end by 4 bases, with 25 bases between. This CDR3 contains 16 residues. CDR3 DNA: TGTGCCAGTCAGTCCAGCGGCCCCCGGAGGAGTTACGAGCAGTACTTC. Protein sequence: CASQSSGPRRSYEQYF.

This clonotype has more than one count but fewer than ten. V gene TRBV7-2 combines with J gene TRBJ2-1; D possibly corresponds to TRBD1 (6 bases). Trimming pared 4 bases from V and 12 bases from J, leaving 16 bases between. The CDR3 spans 13 residues. The V gene's germline CDR1 is SGHTA and CDR2 FQGNSA. The CDR3 region has the DNA TGTGCCAGCAGCTCCGCTCACAGGGTTGGGCAGTTCTTC. Amino acids: CASSSAHRVGQFF.

The chain recombines TRBV11-2 with TRBJ2-4, with TRBD2 as a possible D gene (6 bases). Trimming left V 2 bases short and J 7 bases short, with 18 bases between. The length of the CDR3 is 16 residues. Germline V lookup: CDR1 SGHAT, CDR2 FQNNGV. CDR3 protein: CASSLYKEGRVNIQYF. The CDR3 DNA reads as TGTGCCAGCAGCTTATACAAGGAGGGTCGGGTGAACATTCAGTACTTC. The whole variable domain, filled in from reference TRBV11-2 and TRBJ2-4, reads EAGVAQSPRYKIIEKRQSVAFWCNPISGHATLYWYQQILGQGPKLLIQFQNNGVVDDSQLPKDRFSAERLKGVDSTLKIQPAKLEDSAVYLCASSLYKEGRVNIQYFGAGTRLSVL.

The CDR3 DNA reads TGTGCCAGTAACTCCGGGACAGGGAAGGGGATGAACACTGAAGCTTTCTTT. As protein: CASNSGTGKGMNTEAFF. The V and J genes are TRBV19 and TRBJ1-1; 9 nucleotides line up with TRBD1. The germline V gene encodes CDR1 LNHDA and CDR2 SQIVND (reference sequence). After removal of 7 bases from V and 0 bases from J, the junction contained 12 bases not matched to a gene. The CDR3 totals 17 residues.

This clonotype was recorded a few times. The chain recombines TRBV29-1 with TRBJ2-3; D uncertain. CDR3 length equals 11 residues. Germline CDR1 reads SQVTM; CDR2 reads ANQGSEA. Between the trimmed V and J ends, which lost 7 bases and 6 bases, there was a span of 11 bases. The DNA for the CDR3 is TGCAGCGGGCGGCACCGGGATACGCAGTATTTT. It is translated as CSGRHRDTQYF.

This clonotype occurred a few times. The chain uses TRBV7-2 and TRBJ2-1; 15 bases align to TRBD2. The CDR3 length is 17 residues. CDR1 is SGHTA and CDR2 is FQGNSA in the germline V gene. V lost 4 bases to trimming and J lost 4 bases; unmatched junction nucleotides: 5. For the CDR3, the DNA is TGTGCCAGCAGCTCCCGGACTAGCGGGGGGGTTTACAATGAGCAGTTCTTC. Translating gives CASSSRTSGGVYNEQFF.

The chain is built from TRBV6-4 and TRBJ1-1, with D unclear. Trimming removed 5 bases from V and 0 bases from J, with 7 bases in between. This CDR3 contains 13 residues. Germline V gene sequence: CDR1 MRHNA, CDR2 SNTAGT. This chain's CDR3 is CASSHMMNTEAFF. The CDR3 region has the DNA TGTGCCAGCAGTCATATGATGAACACTGAAGCTTTCTTT.

This clonotype was seen a few times. The chain is built from TRBV6-6 and TRBJ1-2; 8 positions agree with TRBD1. CDR3 size: 18 residues. Trimming took 5 bases from V and 4 from J; bases not matched to a gene: 18. CDR1 MNHNY and CDR2 SVGAGI come from the germline V gene (reference sequence). CDR3 sequence: CASSRGAQPRTGPYGYTF. CDR3 bases: TGTGCCAGCAGTCGAGGGGCCCAGCCCAGGACAGGGCCCTATGGCTACACCTTC.

This clonotype was detected a few times. For the CDR3, the DNA is TGTGCCAGCAGTCCTCCTCTACCGGGACAGGGCATCTACGAGCAGTACTTC. It translates to CASSPPLPGQGIYEQYF. This chain connects TRBV28 to TRBJ2-7, with 9 bases fitting TRBD1. Germline V CDR1 and CDR2: MDHEN, SYDVKM. The CDR3 is 17 amino acids. Trimming removed 5 bases from V and 3 bases from J; junction bases left unmatched: 14.

This clonotype was counted a few times. The V and J genes are TRBV4-3 and TRBJ2-5; unclear D gene. Trimming stripped 0 bases from V and 5 bases from J, with 10 bases between. The CDR3 consists of 14 residues. Looked up from germline, CDR1 is LGHNA and CDR2 is YSLEER. The CDR3 sequence: CASSQEARAETQYF. The DNA of the CDR3 is TGCGCCAGCAGCCAAGAGGCCCGTGCGGAGACCCAGTACTTC.

This sequence joins TRBV29-1 and TRBJ1-2; D gene uncertain. CDR1 and CDR2 (germline): SQVTM, ANQGSEA. With 2 bases removed from V and 1 base from J, the gap between germline ends came to 11 bases. The CDR3 has 14 residues. This CDR3 is CSVEPRTDNYGYTF. The CDR3 nucleotides are TGCAGCGTTGAACCCAGGACTGATAACTATGGCTACACCTTC.

This clonotype was found a few times. The rearrangement uses TRBV11-2 and TRBJ1-1; no clear D gene. With 5 bases removed from V and 1 base from J, the gap between germline ends came to 11 bases. The CDR3 runs to 14 residues. From germline, CDR1 is SGHAT and CDR2 FQNNGV. In DNA, the CDR3 is TGTGCCAGCAGCCTAAGTGTAGCGAACACTGAAGCTTTCTTT. This translates into CASSLSVANTEAFF.

The chain joins TRBV3-1 to TRBJ2-7, with a weak D call TRBD2 (6 bases). Trimming stripped 4 bases from V and 5 bases from J, with 18 bases between. Per the germline V gene, CDR1 is LGHDT and CDR2 is YNNKEL (reference sequence). The CDR3 is made up of 15 amino acids. CDR3 loop: CASSLTGLPLDEQYF. DNA of the CDR3: TGTGCCAGCAGCCTTACGGGACTCCCCCTGGACGAGCAGTACTTC.

The chain is built from TRBV20-1 and TRBJ2-7; D possibly corresponds to TRBD1 (5 bases). With 3 bases removed from V and 6 bases from J, the gap between germline ends came to 24 bases. CDR1 is DFQATT, CDR2 SNEGSKA, per germline (reference sequence). This CDR3 is 16 amino acids long. The CDR3: CSARSGRAGSLSEQYF. The CDR3 coding sequence is TGCAGTGCTAGGTCTGGTCGGGCAGGGTCTCTGTCCGAGCAGTACTTC.

This clonotype came up many times. The chain couples TRBV7-2 to TRBJ1-6, with D possibly being TRBD1 (5 bases). Trimming took off 1 base at V and 6 bases at J, with 10 bases between the two ends. The CDR3 length is 15 residues. CDR1 and CDR2 from the germline V gene are SGHTA and FQGNSA. The CDR3 region is CASSLEGRSNSPLHF. CDR3 nucleotides: TGTGCCAGCAGCTTAGAGGGGCGGTCTAATTCACCCCTCCACTTT.